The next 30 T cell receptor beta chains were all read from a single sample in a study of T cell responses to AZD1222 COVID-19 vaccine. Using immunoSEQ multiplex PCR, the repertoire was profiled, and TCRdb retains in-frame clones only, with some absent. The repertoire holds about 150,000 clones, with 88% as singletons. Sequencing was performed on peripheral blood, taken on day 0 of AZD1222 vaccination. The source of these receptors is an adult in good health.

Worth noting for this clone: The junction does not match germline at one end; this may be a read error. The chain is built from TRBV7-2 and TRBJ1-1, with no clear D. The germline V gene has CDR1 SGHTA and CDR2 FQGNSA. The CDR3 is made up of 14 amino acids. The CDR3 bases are TGTGCCAGCAGCGTAGCAGCCTTCGGCACTGAAGCTTTCTTT. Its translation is CASSVAAFGTEAFF.

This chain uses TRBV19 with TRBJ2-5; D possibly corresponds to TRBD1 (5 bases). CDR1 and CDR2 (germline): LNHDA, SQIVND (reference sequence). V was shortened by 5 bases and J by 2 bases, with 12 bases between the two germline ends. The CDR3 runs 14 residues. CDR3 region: CASSSRQGQETQYF. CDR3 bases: TGTGCCAGTAGTTCCCGCCAGGGTCAAGAGACCCAGTACTTC. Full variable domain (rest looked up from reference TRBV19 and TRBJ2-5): DGGITQSPKYLFRKEGQNVTLSCEQNLNHDAMYWYRQDPGQGLRLIYYSQIVNDFQKGDIAEGYSVSREKKESFPLTVTSAQKNPTAFYLCASSSRQGQETQYFGPGTRLLVL.

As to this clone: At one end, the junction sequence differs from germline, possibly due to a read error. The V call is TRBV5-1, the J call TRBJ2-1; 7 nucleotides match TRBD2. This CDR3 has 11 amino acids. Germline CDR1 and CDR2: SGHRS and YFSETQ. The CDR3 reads CASSLARELFF. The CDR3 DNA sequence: TGCGCCAGCAGCTTGGCGCGGGAGCTGTTCTTC.

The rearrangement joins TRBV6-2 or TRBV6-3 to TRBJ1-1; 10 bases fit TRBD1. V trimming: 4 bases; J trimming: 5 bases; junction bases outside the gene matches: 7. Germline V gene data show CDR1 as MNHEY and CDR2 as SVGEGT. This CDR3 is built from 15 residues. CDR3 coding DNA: TGTGCCAGCAGTTTGACAGGGGGCGTAGTGACTGAAGCTTTCTTT. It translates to CASSLTGGVVTEAFF.

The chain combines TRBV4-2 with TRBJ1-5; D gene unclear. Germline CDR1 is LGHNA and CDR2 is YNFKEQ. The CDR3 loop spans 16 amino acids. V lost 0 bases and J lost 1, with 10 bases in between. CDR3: CASSQEGGFSNQPQHF. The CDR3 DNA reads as TGTGCCAGCAGCCAAGAAGGAGGGTTCAGCAATCAGCCCCAGCATTTT.

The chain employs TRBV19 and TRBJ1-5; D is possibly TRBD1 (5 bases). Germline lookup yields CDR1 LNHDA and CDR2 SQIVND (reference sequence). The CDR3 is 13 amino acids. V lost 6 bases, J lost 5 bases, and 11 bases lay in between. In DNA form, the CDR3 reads TGTGCCAGTAGGGACATAAACTATCAGCCCCAGCATTTT. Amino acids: CASRDINYQPQHF.

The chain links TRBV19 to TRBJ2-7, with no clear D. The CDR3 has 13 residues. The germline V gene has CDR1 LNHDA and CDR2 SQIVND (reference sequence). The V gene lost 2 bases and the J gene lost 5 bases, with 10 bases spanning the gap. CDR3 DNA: TGTGCCAGTAGTATACAGGCGTTCCACGAGCAGTACTTC. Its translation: CASSIQAFHEQYF.

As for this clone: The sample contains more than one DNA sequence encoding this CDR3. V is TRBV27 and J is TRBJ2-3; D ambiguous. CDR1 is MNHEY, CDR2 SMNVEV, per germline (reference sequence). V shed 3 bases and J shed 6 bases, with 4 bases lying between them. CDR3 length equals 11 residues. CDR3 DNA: TGTGCCAGCAGTTTGGGGGATACGCAGTATTTT. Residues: CASSLGDTQYF.

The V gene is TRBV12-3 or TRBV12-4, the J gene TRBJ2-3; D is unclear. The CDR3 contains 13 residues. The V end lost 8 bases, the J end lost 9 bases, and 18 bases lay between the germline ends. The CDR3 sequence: CASSPPGSPTQYF. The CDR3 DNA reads TGTGCCAGCTCCCCCCCTGGTAGTCCAACGCAGTATTTT.

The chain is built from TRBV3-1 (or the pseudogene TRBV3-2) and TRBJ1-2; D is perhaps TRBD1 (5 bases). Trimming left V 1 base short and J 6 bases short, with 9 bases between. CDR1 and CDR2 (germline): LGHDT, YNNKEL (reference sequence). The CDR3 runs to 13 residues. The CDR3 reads CASSQARGDGYTF. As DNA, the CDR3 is TGTGCCAGCAGCCAAGCTAGGGGCGATGGCTACACCTTC.

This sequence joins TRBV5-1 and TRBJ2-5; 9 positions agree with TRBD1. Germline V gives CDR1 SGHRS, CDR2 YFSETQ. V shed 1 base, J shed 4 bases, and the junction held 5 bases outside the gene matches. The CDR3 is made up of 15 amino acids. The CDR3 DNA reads TGCGCCAGCAGCTTGAGTGGGACAGGGTTAGAGACCCAGTACTTC. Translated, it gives CASSLSGTGLETQYF.

This CDR3 is CASSLVRGTGELFF. The CDR3 DNA is TGCGCCAGCAGCTTGGTCAGGGGAACCGGGGAGCTGTTTTTT. The chain links TRBV5-1 to TRBJ2-2; D might be TRBD1 (6 bases). The CDR3 extends over 14 amino acids. V gave up 0 bases and J gave up 5 bases, with 8 bases separating them. Germline CDR1 SGHRS, CDR2 YFSETQ.

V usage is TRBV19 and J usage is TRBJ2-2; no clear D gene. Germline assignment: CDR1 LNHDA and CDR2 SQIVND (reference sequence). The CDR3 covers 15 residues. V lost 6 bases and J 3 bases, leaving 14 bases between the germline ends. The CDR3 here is CASSGSREYTGELFF. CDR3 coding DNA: TGTGCCAGTAGCGGGTCTCGTGAATACACCGGGGAGCTGTTTTTT.

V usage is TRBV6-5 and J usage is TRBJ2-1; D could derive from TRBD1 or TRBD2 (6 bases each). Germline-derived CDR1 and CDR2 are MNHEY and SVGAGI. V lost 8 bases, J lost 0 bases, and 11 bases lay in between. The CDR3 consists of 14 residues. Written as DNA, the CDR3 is TGTGCCAGCCGAGGGGGGTACTCCTACAATGAGCAGTTCTTC. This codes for CASRGGYSYNEQFF.

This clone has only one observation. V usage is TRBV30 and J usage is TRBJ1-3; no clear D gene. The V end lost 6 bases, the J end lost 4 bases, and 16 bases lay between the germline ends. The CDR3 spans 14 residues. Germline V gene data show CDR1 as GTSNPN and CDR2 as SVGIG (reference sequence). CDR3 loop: CACPSRASGNTIYF. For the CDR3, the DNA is TGTGCCTGCCCATCGAGGGCGTCCGGAAACACCATATATTTT.

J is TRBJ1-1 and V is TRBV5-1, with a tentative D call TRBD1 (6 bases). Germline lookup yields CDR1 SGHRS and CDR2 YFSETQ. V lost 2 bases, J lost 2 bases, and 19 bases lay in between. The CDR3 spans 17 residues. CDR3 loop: CASSFSNRVGRNTEAFF. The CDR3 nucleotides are TGCGCCAGCAGCTTCTCGAACAGGGTGGGACGTAACACTGAAGCTTTCTTT.

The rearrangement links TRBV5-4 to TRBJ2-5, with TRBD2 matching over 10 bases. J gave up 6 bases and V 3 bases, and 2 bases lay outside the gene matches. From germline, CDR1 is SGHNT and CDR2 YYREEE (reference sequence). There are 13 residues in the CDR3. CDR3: CASSSSGSKTQYF. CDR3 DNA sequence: TGTGCCAGCAGCTCTAGCGGGAGTAAGACCCAGTACTTC.

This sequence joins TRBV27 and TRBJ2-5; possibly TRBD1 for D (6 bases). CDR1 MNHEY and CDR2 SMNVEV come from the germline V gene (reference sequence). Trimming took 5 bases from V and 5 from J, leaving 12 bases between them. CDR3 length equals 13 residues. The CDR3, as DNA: TGTGCCAGCAGTATAGGACAGAGGGAGACCCAGTACTTC. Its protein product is CASSIGQRETQYF.

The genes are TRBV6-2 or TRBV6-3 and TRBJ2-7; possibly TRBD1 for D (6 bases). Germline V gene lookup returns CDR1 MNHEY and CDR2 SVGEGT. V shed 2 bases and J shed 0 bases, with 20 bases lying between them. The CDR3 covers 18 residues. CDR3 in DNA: TGTGCCAGCAGTTACAAAGTCGGGACACTACCTTCCTCCTACGAGCAGTACTTC. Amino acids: CASSYKVGTLPSSYEQYF.

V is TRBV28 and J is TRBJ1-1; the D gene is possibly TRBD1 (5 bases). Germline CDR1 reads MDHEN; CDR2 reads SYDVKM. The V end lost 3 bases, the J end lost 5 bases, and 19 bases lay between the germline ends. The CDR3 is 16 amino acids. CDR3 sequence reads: CASSFPLGRVGTEAFF. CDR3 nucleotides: TGTGCCAGCAGTTTCCCCCTCGGCAGGGTTGGAACTGAAGCTTTCTTT. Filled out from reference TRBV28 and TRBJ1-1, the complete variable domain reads DVKVTQSSRYLVKRTGEKVFLECVQDMDHENMFWYRQDPGLGLRLIYFSYDVKMKEKGDIPEGYSVSREKKERFSLILESASTNQTSMYLCASSFPLGRVGTEAFFGQGTRLTVV.

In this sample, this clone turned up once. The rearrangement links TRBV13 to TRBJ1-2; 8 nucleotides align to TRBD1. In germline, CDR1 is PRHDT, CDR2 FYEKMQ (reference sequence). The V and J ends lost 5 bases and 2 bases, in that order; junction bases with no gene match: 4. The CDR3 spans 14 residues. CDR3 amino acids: CASSPRTGNYGYTF. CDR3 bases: TGTGCCAGCAGCCCTAGGACAGGGAACTATGGCTACACCTTC.

The CDR3 DNA sequence: TGTGCCAGCAGTCCTTCCGACAGATTAAACACTGAAGCTTTCTTT. Translated: CASSPSDRLNTEAFF. The chain carries TRBV6-5 and TRBJ1-1; a weak D match, TRBD1 (5 bases). The germline V gene encodes CDR1 MNHEY and CDR2 SVGAGI. Trimming stripped 5 bases from V and 2 bases from J, with 15 bases between. The length of the CDR3 is 15 residues.

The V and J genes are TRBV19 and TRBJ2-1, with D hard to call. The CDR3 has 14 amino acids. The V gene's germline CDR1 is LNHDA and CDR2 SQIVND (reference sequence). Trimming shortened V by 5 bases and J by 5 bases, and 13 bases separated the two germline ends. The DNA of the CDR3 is TGTGCCAGTAGTTCCCGGTATGGCGACAATGAGCAGTTCTTC. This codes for CASSSRYGDNEQFF.

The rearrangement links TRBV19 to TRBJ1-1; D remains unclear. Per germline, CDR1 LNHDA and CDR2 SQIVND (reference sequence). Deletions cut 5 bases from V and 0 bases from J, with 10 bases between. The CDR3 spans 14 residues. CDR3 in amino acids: CASSVTPMNTEAFF. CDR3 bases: TGTGCCAGTAGTGTGACACCCATGAACACTGAAGCTTTCTTT.

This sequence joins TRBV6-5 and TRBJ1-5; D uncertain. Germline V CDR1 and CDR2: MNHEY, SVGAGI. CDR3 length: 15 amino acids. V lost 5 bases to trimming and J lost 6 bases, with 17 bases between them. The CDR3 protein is CASSTGVLAGQPQHF. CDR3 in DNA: TGTGCCAGCAGTACCGGGGTCCTAGCGGGTCAGCCCCAGCATTTT.

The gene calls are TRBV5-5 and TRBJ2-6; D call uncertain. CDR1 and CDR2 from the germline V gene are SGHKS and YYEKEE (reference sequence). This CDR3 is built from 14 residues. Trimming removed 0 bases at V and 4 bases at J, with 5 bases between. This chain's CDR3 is CASSLGNGANVLTF. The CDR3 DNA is TGTGCCAGCAGCTTGGGCAACGGGGCCAACGTCCTGACTTTC.

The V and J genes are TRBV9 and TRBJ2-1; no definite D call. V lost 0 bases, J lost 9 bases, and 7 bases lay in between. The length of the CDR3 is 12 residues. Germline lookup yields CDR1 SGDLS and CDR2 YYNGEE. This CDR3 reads CASSVDSGEQFF. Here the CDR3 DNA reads TGTGCCAGCAGCGTAGATTCGGGTGAGCAGTTCTTC.

The CDR3 sequence: CASSLGVGMNTEAFF. CDR3 in DNA: TGTGCCAGCAGCTTAGGGGTAGGGATGAACACTGAAGCTTTCTTT. This chain joins TRBV5-4 and TRBJ1-1, with D maybe TRBD1 (5 bases). From germline, CDR1 is SGHNT and CDR2 YYREEE (reference sequence). CDR3 size: 15 residues. Trimming removed 2 bases from V and 0 bases from J, with 11 bases in between.

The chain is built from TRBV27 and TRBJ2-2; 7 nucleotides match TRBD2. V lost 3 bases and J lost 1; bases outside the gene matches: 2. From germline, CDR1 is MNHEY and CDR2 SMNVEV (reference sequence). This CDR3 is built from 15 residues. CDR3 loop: CASSLGGRNTGELFF. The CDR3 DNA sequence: TGTGCCAGCAGTTTGGGCGGGAGGAACACCGGGGAGCTGTTTTTT.

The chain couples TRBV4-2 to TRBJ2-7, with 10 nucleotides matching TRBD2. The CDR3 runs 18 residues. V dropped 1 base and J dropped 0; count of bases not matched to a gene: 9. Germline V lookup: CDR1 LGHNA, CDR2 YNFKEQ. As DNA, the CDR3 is TGTGCCAGCAGCCAAGGTATTCAGCGGGAGGGGTTCTCCTACGAGCAGTACTTC. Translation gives CASSQGIQREGFSYEQYF.